The 16 T cell receptor beta chains below were found in one sample sequenced in a study of T cells after yellow fever vaccination. TCRdb itself ran the 5' RACE reads through MiXCR, one entry per CDR3 protein. This sample has 200,000 to 300,000 distinct CDR3 sequences, with 13% found just once. This material consisted of CD4+ T cells sorted from PBMCs, taken 45 days after the yellow fever booster vaccination. The receptors were gathered from a man younger than 40 who received the YFV17D yellow fever vaccine.

This clonotype was counted between two and nine times. The V and J genes are TRBV18 and TRBJ2-2; maybe TRBD1 (6 bases). V was shortened by 1 base and J by 2 bases, with 17 bases between the two germline ends. Germline loops: CDR1 KGHSH, CDR2 LQKENI. The CDR3 spans 18 residues. In DNA, the CDR3 is TGTGCCAGCTCACCACGAGACATCCAGGGGCTAAACACCGGGGAGCTGTTTTTT. Its protein product is CASSPRDIQGLNTGELFF.

This clonotype was counted only a few times. This chain uses TRBV7-2 with TRBJ2-1, with D maybe TRBD2 (5 bases). The germline V and J ends were trimmed by 3 bases and 6 bases, with 9 bases remaining between them. CDR1 and CDR2 from the germline V gene are SGHTA and FQGNSA. The CDR3 is 13 amino acids. This chain's CDR3 is CASSFGRGNEQFF. CDR3 DNA sequence: TGTGCCAGCAGCTTTGGCCGGGGCAATGAGCAGTTCTTC.

This clonotype was seen only a few times. V usage is TRBV12-3 or TRBV12-4 and J usage is TRBJ2-2; 8 nucleotides line up with TRBD1. The V and J ends lost 3 bases and 6 bases, in that order; junction bases with no gene match: 9. The CDR3 contains 16 residues. The CDR3 DNA reads as TGTGCCAGCAGTTTGTATGGGACAGGTGGATCCGGGGAGCTGTTTTTT. Its protein is CASSLYGTGGSGELFF.

This clonotype was seen many times. This chain links TRBV5-5 with TRBJ1-2; D may be TRBD1 (6 bases). The CDR3 sequence is 15 residues long. The V and J ends lost 0 bases and 4 bases respectively, with 13 bases between them. Germline V lookup: CDR1 SGHKS, CDR2 YYEKEE (reference sequence). DNA of the CDR3: TGTGCCAGCAGCTTGGCGGCAGGGGCCATCTATGGCTACACCTTC. This sequence encodes CASSLAAGAIYGYTF.

The gene calls are TRBV20-1 and TRBJ2-3; 11 bases are shared with TRBD2. J gave up 2 bases and V 6 bases, and 7 bases lay outside the gene matches. This CDR3 has 15 amino acids. CDR1 is DFQATT, CDR2 SNEGSKA, per germline (reference sequence). The CDR3 DNA is TGCAGTGCGGTTCGACTAGCGGGGCCCACAGATACGCAGTATTTT. It is translated as CSAVRLAGPTDTQYF.

The chain joins TRBV11-2 to TRBJ2-5; D is uncertain. CDR3 size: 18 residues. The germline V and J ends were trimmed by 1 base and 3 bases, with 21 bases remaining between them. Germline CDR1 and CDR2: SGHAT and FQNNGV. The CDR3 nucleotides are TGTGCCAGCAGCTTAGTTGCGGCGAGGTCCGCTGGAAAAGAGACCCAGTACTTC. Its translation: CASSLVAARSAGKETQYF.

V usage is TRBV7-9 and J usage is TRBJ1-1, with D unresolved. In germline, CDR1 is SEHNR, CDR2 FQNEAQ (reference sequence). The V gene lost 5 bases and the J gene lost 6 bases, with 7 bases spanning the gap. The CDR3 contains 11 residues. In nucleotides, the CDR3 is TGTGCCAGCAGCCGCAGGTCTGAAGCTTTCTTT. It specifies CASSRRSEAFF. Complete variable domain (other parts from reference TRBV7-9 and TRBJ1-1): DTGVSQNPRHKITKRGQNVTFRCDPISEHNRLYWYRQTLGQGPEFLTYFQNEAQLEKSRLLSDRFSAERPKGSFSTLEIQRTEQGDSAMYLCASSRRSEAFFGQGTRLTVV.

This clonotype was seen a handful of times. The chain links TRBV20-1 to TRBJ2-3; 13 nucleotides line up with TRBD2. Germline V gives CDR1 DFQATT, CDR2 SNEGSKA (reference sequence). The CDR3 runs 15 residues. V was clipped by 5 bases and J by 3 bases; unmatched bases: 5. Written as DNA, the CDR3 is TGCAGTGCTGCCAAGACTAGCGGGAGGACAGATACGCAGTATTTT. It is translated as CSAAKTSGRTDTQYF.

This clonotype turned up a few times. The V call is TRBV7-9, the J call TRBJ2-1; D remains ambiguous. Germline V gives CDR1 SEHNR, CDR2 FQNEAQ (reference sequence). This CDR3 has 16 amino acids. V lost 1 base to trimming and J lost 5 bases, with 15 bases between them. In DNA form, the CDR3 reads TGTGCCAGCAGCTTAGACACGGGTGGGTTACACAATGAGCAGTTCTTC. It codes for CASSLDTGGLHNEQFF.

The V call is TRBV7-2, the J call TRBJ2-3; D call uncertain. V lost 3 bases to trimming and J lost 3 bases, with 7 bases between them. The CDR3 has 13 residues. Germline V lookup: CDR1 SGHTA, CDR2 FQGNSA. CDR3 DNA sequence: TGTGCCAGCAGCTTGTACGCAACAGATACGCAGTATTTT. This encodes CASSLYATDTQYF.

The rearrangement links TRBV6-7 to TRBJ2-3; 15 bases match TRBD2. TRBV6-7 is assigned to the ORF class and has an uncertain function. The length of the CDR3 is 16 residues. CDR3 DNA sequence: TGTGCTACCCAGCCGGGACTAGCGGGAGGTGGGGATACGCAGTATTTT. It codes for CATQPGLAGGGDTQYF.

This chain links TRBV12-3 or TRBV12-4 with TRBJ2-1; no definite D call. V was clipped by 5 bases and J by 9 bases, with 8 bases between them. The CDR3 is 11 residues long. This CDR3 reads CASSDSSEQFF. The DNA for the CDR3 is TGTGCCAGCAGTGACTCGAGTGAGCAGTTCTTC.

Remarks on this clonotype: A much larger clonotype is one base distant, so this may be a read error. The chain joins TRBV12-3 or TRBV12-4 to TRBJ2-5, with D maybe TRBD1 (6 bases). Trimming shortened V by 5 bases and J by 5 bases, and 15 bases separated the two germline ends. This CDR3 comprises 14 residues. The CDR3 sequence is CASSPQGPHETQYF. The CDR3 nucleotides are TGTGCCAGCAGTCCACAGGGCCCCCACGAGACCCAGTACTTC.

In this sample, this clonotype turned up a few times. The chain uses TRBV6-2 or TRBV6-3 and TRBJ2-5, with TRBD2 matching over 8 bases. This CDR3 has 19 residues. V lost 3 bases to trimming and J lost 5 bases; unmatched junction nucleotides: 20. Germline loops: CDR1 MNHEY, CDR2 SVGEGT. Here the CDR3 reads CASSYRPLARVSGMETQYF. CDR3 nucleotides: TGTGCCAGCAGTTATAGGCCCTTAGCGAGAGTTAGCGGGATGGAGACCCAGTACTTC.

The chain employs TRBV12-3 or TRBV12-4 and TRBJ1-1, with 9 positions matching TRBD1. The CDR3 has 19 amino acids. J lost 7 bases, V lost 3 bases, and 21 bases had no gene match. The CDR3 loop reads CASSFRDRAIGKEFGEAFF. The DNA for the CDR3 is TGTGCCAGCAGTTTCCGGGACAGGGCGATCGGGAAGGAATTCGGTGAAGCTTTCTTT.

The V and J genes are TRBV6-6 and TRBJ2-5; D unclear. V was trimmed by 2 bases and J by 4 bases, leaving 8 bases between them. Germline loops: CDR1 MNHNY, CDR2 SVGAGI (reference sequence). The CDR3 contains 13 residues. CDR3 sequence (DNA): TGTGCCAGCAGTTACGATGGGGTAGAGACCCAGTACTTC. Amino acids: CASSYDGVETQYF.